A selection of T cell receptor beta chains follows, all from one sample in a study of blood T cells in healthy people across ages. TCRdb used MiXCR to reprocess the 5' RACE reads, holding one entry per CDR3 protein. Of some 930,000 distinct CDR3 sequences listed, just under 30% are singletons. The same data also went into a second study, on T cells of mothers and their children.

The sequenced material came from blood. These receptors came from a middle-aged woman in good health. The CDR3 runs from the conserved cysteine through the conserved F or W. The D gene is left open where the match is weak. The size of a clone is reported for some rows only, either as once, few or many, or as a class for expanded clones.

j_call: TRBJ1-4
clone_size: few
d_call: NA
v_call: TRBV29-1
cdr3_nt: TGCAGCGTTGAACTATCGGGTGGCAGAAGTGAAAAACTGTTTTTT
cdr3_aa: CSVELSGGRSEKLFF

j_call: TRBJ1-2
clone_size: many
d_call: NA
v_call: TRBV27
cdr3_nt: TGTGCCAGCAGTTCTCCCCTCCGGGGGAAGGCTGGCTACACCTTC
cdr3_aa: CASSSPLRGKAGYTF

j_call: TRBJ1-1
clone_size: NA
d_call: TRBD1
v_call: TRBV20-1
cdr3_nt: TGCAGTGCTCGGACAGGGGGCCAAACTGAAGCTTTCTTT
cdr3_aa: CSARTGGQTEAFF

j_call: TRBJ2-3
clone_size: NA
d_call: NA
v_call: TRBV6-1
cdr3_nt: TGTGCCAGCATAACTAGTCCTACGCAGTATTTT
cdr3_aa: CASITSPTQYF

j_call: TRBJ1-5
clone_size: NA
d_call: NA
v_call: TRBV7-9
cdr3_nt: TGTGCCAGCAGCTTATTCGTCACCGATAGCGATCAGCCCCAGCATTTT
cdr3_aa: CASSLFVTDSDQPQHF

j_call: TRBJ1-2
clone_size: many
d_call: NA
v_call: TRBV5-5
cdr3_nt: TGTGCCAGCAGCTTGGCCCCGCAGGGTCTGGGGCCTGGCTACACCTTC
cdr3_aa: CASSLAPQGLGPGYTF

j_call: TRBJ2-7
clone_size: few
d_call: NA
v_call: TRBV27
cdr3_nt: TGTGCCAGCAGACCCGGGGGGCTCTACGAGCAGTACTTC
cdr3_aa: CASRPGGLYEQYF

j_call: TRBJ2-2
clone_size: NA
d_call: TRBD2
v_call: TRBV7-2
cdr3_nt: TGTGCCAGCAGCCCCCGGCTGGGGGGGGCCGGGGAGCTGTTTTTT
cdr3_aa: CASSPRLGGAGELFF

j_call: TRBJ1-5
clone_size: NA
d_call: NA
v_call: TRBV6-6
cdr3_nt: TGTGCCAGCAGTTACGTCTCAGGGAGCAGCAATCAGCCCCAGCATTTT
cdr3_aa: CASSYVSGSSNQPQHF

j_call: TRBJ1-2
clone_size: NA
d_call: NA
v_call: TRBV12-3/TRBV12-4
cdr3_nt: TGTGCCAGCAGCCCTTCCCTAGGCAGGGATCCTAACTATGGCTACACCTTC
cdr3_aa: CASSPSLGRDPNYGYTF

j_call: TRBJ2-3
clone_size: NA
d_call: NA
v_call: TRBV10-3
cdr3_nt: TGTGCCATCAGTGAGTCGCGACTAGAAATAGATACGCAGTATTTT
cdr3_aa: CAISESRLEIDTQYF

j_call: TRBJ2-3
clone_size: few
d_call: NA
v_call: TRBV11-1
cdr3_nt: TGTGCCAGCAGCTCTTCGACAGTCAGCACAGATACGCAGTATTTT
cdr3_aa: CASSSSTVSTDTQYF

j_call: TRBJ1-1
clone_size: NA
d_call: NA
v_call: TRBV20-1
cdr3_nt: TGCAGTGCTAGAGATGGGGGAAGCACTGAAGCTTTCTTT
cdr3_aa: CSARDGGSTEAFF

j_call: TRBJ2-3
clone_size: NA
d_call: NA
v_call: TRBV20-1
cdr3_nt: TGCAGTGCTATAAAAACAGGGACCACAGATACGCAGTATTTT
cdr3_aa: CSAIKTGTTDTQYF

j_call: TRBJ1-2
clone_size: few
d_call: NA
v_call: TRBV28
cdr3_nt: TGTGCCAGCAGTTTCGGGGACCTTAACTATGGCTACACCTTC
cdr3_aa: CASSFGDLNYGYTF

j_call: TRBJ2-5
clone_size: few
d_call: NA
v_call: TRBV2
cdr3_nt: TGTGCCAGCAGTGTCGCCAGGGCTAGAGAGACCCAGTACTTC
cdr3_aa: CASSVARARETQYF

j_call: TRBJ2-5
clone_size: few
d_call: TRBD2
v_call: TRBV3-1
cdr3_nt: TGTGCCAGCAGCCAGACCGGGACTAAGGGTGAGACCCAGTACTTC
cdr3_aa: CASSQTGTKGETQYF

j_call: TRBJ2-1
clone_size: NA
d_call: NA
v_call: TRBV5-4
cdr3_nt: TGTGCCAGCAGCTCCGGAGGGGGAAAGAGCTCCTACAATGAGCAGTTCTTC
cdr3_aa: CASSSGGGKSSYNEQFF